Here is one T cell receptor beta chain with its context. Measured with immunoSEQ multiplex PCR; TCRdb has only the in-frame clones, and not every one. The sample holds around 110,000 clones, roughly 83% seen once. The data were taken from a study of blood T cell repertoires in COVID-19. Trimming took off 0 bases at V and 0 bases at J, with 3 bases between the two ends. CDR3 length: 14 amino acids. Per the germline V gene, CDR1 is SGDLS and CDR2 is YYNGEE. The TCR sequence derives from a man aged 30 to 39 with acute or convalescent COVID-19. This chain uses TRBV9 with TRBJ2-2; D uncertain. The sample was peripheral blood. CDR3 protein: CASSVASNTGELFF. The CDR3, as DNA: TGTGCCAGCAGCGTAGCCTCGAACACCGGGGAGCTGTTTTTT.